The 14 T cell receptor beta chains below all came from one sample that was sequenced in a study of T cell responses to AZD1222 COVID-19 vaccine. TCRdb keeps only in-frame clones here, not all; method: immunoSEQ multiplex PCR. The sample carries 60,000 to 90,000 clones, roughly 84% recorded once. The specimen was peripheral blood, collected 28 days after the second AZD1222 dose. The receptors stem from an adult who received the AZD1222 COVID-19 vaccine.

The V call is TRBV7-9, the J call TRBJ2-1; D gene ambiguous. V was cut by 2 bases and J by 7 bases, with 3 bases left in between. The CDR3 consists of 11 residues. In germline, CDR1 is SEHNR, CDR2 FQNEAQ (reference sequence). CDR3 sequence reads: CASSLKNEQFF. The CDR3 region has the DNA TGTGCCAGCAGCTTAAAGAATGAGCAGTTCTTC.

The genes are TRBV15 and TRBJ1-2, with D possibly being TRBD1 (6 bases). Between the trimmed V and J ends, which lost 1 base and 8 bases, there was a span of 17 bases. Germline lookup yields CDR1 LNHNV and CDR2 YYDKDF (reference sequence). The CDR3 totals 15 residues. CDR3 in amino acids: CATSRGRGTWGGYTF. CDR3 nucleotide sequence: TGTGCCACCAGCAGAGGAAGGGGGACTTGGGGCGGCTACACCTTC.

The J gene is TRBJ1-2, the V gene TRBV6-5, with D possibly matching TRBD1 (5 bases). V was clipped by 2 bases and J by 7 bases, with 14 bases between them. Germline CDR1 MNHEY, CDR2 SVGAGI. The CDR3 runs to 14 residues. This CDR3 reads CASSYGPREGGYTF. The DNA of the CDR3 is TGTGCCAGCAGTTACGGGCCCAGGGAGGGTGGCTACACCTTC.

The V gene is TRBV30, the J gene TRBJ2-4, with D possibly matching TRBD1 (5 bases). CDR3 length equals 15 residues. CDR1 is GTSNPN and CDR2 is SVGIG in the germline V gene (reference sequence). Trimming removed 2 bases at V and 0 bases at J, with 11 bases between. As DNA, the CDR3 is TGTGCCTGGAGTCAGGGCGCCTTAGCCAAAAACATTCAGTACTTC. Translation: CAWSQGALAKNIQYF.

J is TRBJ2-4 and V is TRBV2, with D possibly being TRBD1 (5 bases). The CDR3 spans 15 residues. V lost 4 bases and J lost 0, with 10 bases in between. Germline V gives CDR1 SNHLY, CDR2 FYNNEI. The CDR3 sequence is CASSVQGVAKNIQYF. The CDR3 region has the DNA TGTGCCAGCAGTGTTCAAGGGGTAGCCAAAAACATTCAGTACTTC.

For the CDR3, the DNA is TGTGCCAGCTCGAGGACAGGGAGCACCGGGGAGCTGTTTTTT. Protein: CASSRTGSTGELFF. This sequence joins TRBV18 and TRBJ2-2; 8 nucleotides agree with TRBD1. CDR3 size: 14 residues. Germline values: CDR1 KGHSH, CDR2 LQKENI. The V segment lost 6 bases and the J segment 4 bases; nucleotides outside the gene matches: 4.

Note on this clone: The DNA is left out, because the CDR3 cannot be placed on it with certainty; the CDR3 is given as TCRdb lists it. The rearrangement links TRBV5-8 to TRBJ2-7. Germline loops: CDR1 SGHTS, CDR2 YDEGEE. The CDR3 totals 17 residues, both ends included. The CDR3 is CASSLRSGRASSGEQYF.

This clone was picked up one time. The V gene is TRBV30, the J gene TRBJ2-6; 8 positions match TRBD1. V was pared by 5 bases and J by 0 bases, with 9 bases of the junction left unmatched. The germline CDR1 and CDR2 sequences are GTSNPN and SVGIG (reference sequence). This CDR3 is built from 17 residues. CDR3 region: CAWFRDRGRSGANVLTF. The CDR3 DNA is TGTGCCTGGTTTCGTGACAGGGGCCGCTCTGGGGCCAACGTCCTGACTTTC.

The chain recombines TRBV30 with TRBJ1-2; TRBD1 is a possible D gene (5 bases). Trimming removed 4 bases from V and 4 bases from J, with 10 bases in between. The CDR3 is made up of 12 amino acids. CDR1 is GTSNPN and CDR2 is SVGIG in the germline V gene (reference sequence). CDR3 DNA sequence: TGTGCCTGGATAGAAGGGGTCTATGGCTACACCTTC. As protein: CAWIEGVYGYTF.

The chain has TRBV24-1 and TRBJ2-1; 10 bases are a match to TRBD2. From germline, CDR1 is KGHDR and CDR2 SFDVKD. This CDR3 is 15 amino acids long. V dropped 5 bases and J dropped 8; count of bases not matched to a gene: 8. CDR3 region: CATSGFLAGGYEQFF. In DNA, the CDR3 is TGTGCCACCAGTGGATTTTTAGCGGGGGGATATGAGCAGTTCTTC.

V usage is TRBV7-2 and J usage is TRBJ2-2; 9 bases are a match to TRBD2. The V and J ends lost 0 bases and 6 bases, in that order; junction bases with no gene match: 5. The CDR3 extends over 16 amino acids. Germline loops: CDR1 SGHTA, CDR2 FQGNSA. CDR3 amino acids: CASSLAASGVAGELFF. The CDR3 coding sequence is TGTGCCAGCAGCTTAGCAGCTAGCGGGGTGGCCGGGGAGCTGTTTTTT.

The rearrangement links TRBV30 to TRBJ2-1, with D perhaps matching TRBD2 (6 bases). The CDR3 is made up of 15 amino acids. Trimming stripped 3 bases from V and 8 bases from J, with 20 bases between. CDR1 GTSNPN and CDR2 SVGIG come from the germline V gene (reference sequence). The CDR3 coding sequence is TGTGCCTGGAGGACTGGGGCGGGGAATGTCCATGAGCAGTTCTTC. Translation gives CAWRTGAGNVHEQFF.

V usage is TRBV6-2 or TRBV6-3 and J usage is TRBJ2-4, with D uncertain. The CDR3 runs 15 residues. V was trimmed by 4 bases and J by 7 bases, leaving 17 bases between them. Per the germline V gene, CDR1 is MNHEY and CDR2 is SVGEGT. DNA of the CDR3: TGTGCCAGCAGTTTTATGGCGAGGATGGGGAACATTCAGTACTTC. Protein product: CASSFMARMGNIQYF.

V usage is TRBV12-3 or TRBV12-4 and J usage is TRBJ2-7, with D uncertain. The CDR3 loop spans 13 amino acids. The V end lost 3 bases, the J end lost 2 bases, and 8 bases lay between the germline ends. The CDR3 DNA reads TGTGCCAGCAGTTTCGGCATTCCCTACGAGCAGTACTTC. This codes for CASSFGIPYEQYF.